The 21 T cell receptor beta chains presented below share a single source sample, sequenced in a study of vaccination and CD4 T cells after COVID-19. No cognate antigen is known for these TCRs. Treatment noted: approximately 11-day PBMC culture with coronavirus spike peptide pools or control peptides (ViraFEST assay). Cultured CD4+ T cell DNA was sequenced using the Oncomine TCR Beta short-read assay. TCRdb re-called the PCR reads with MiXCR, one entry per CDR3 protein. The sample yields roughly 20,000 distinct CDR3 sequences, 38% seen once. The sequenced sample was CD4+ T cells from blood, cultured in vitro, obtained before SARS-CoV-2 vaccination. These receptors were collected from a human donor who received a COVID-19 vaccine.

The rearrangement uses TRBV6-1 and TRBJ2-1, with 10 bases aligning to TRBD1. J lost 7 bases, V lost 6 bases, and 9 bases had no gene match. From germline, CDR1 is MNHNS and CDR2 SASEGT. The CDR3 consists of 15 residues. Here the CDR3 reads CASRRSGTGVNEQFF. CDR3 coding DNA: TGTGCCAGCAGAAGATCCGGGACAGGGGTTAATGAGCAGTTCTTC.

This clonotype was counted once. The V and J genes are TRBV20-1 and TRBJ2-5; D possibly corresponds to TRBD1 (6 bases). The V end lost 2 bases, the J end lost 7 bases, and 11 bases lay between the germline ends. CDR3 size: 12 residues. Germline V CDR1 and CDR2: DFQATT, SNEGSKA (reference sequence). The chain's CDR3 is CSARTGSSTQYF. CDR3 in DNA: TGCAGTGCTAGAACAGGGTCCTCGACCCAGTACTTC.

V and J are TRBV2 and TRBJ2-1, with 15 bases aligning to TRBD2. The CDR3 runs 13 residues. Losses at the gene ends were 10 bases for V and 12 bases for J; bases not matched to a gene: 7. Germline assignment: CDR1 SNHLY and CDR2 FYNNEI. This chain's CDR3 is CATWTSGGAGQFF. The CDR3 region has the DNA TGTGCCACCTGGACTAGCGGGGGGGCGGGGCAGTTCTTC.

The V call is TRBV5-4, the J call TRBJ2-2; unclear D gene. The CDR3 sequence is 14 residues long. CDR1 is SGHNT and CDR2 is YYREEE in the germline V gene (reference sequence). With 1 base removed from V and 7 bases from J, the gap between germline ends came to 11 bases. The CDR3 here is CASSLSTPSGELFF. The DNA of the CDR3 is TGTGCCAGCAGCTTGAGCACACCTAGCGGGGAGCTGTTTTTT.

The chain couples TRBV6-5 to TRBJ1-4; the match to TRBD1 covers 7 bases. The trim removed 2 bases at V and 5 bases at J, leaving 2 bases unmatched. This CDR3 has 14 residues. Germline values: CDR1 MNHEY, CDR2 SVGAGI. CDR3 residues: CASSYDRVNEKLFF. The CDR3 bases are TGTGCCAGCAGTTACGACAGGGTGAATGAAAAACTGTTTTTT.

V usage is TRBV6-1 and J usage is TRBJ2-2, with 7 bases matching TRBD1. Germline lookup yields CDR1 MNHNS and CDR2 SASEGT. V was pared by 2 bases and J by 4 bases, with 4 bases of the junction left unmatched. The CDR3 sequence is 15 residues long. CDR3 DNA: TGTGCCAGCAGTGAAAGGACAGGTGGCACCGGGGAGCTGTTTTTT. The encoded protein is CASSERTGGTGELFF.

This clonotype occurred a few times. This chain connects TRBV27 to TRBJ1-1; TRBD1 aligns across 8 bases. This CDR3 contains 13 residues. CDR1 and CDR2 (germline): MNHEY, SMNVEV (reference sequence). Germline trimming cut 5 bases from V and 7 bases from J; bases unmatched to any gene: 6. CDR3 in amino acids: CASSPTGGDEAFF. The CDR3, as DNA: TGTGCCAGCAGTCCTACAGGGGGAGATGAAGCTTTCTTT.

The chain combines TRBV20-1 with TRBJ2-3; D is unresolved. The CDR3 extends over 14 amino acids. V was trimmed by 6 bases and J by 0 bases, leaving 13 bases between them. Looked up from germline, CDR1 is DFQATT and CDR2 is SNEGSKA (reference sequence). The CDR3 loop is CSADRASSTDTQYF. CDR3 bases: TGCAGTGCCGATCGAGCCTCGAGCACAGATACGCAGTATTTT.

This chain joins TRBV11-3 and TRBJ2-7; D not certain. Trimming stripped 2 bases from V and 6 bases from J, with 17 bases between. This CDR3 has 15 residues. From germline, CDR1 is SGHNT and CDR2 YENEEA. This CDR3 reads CASSLIRLFTSEQYF. The CDR3 coding sequence is TGTGCCAGCAGCTTAATTCGTCTATTTACGTCCGAGCAGTACTTC.

A few counts support this clonotype. J is TRBJ1-2 and V is TRBV11-3; D is ambiguous. The CDR3 is 12 residues long. Germline CDR1 is SGHNT and CDR2 is YENEEA. V gave up 4 bases and J gave up 8 bases, with 11 bases separating them. The CDR3 coding sequence is TGTGCCAGCAGCTCGGGAGTGCAAGGCTACACCTTC. Translated, it gives CASSSGVQGYTF.

The gene calls are TRBV30 and TRBJ2-3; D possibly matches TRBD1 or TRBD2 (5 bases each). This CDR3 is built from 16 residues. The germline V gene has CDR1 GTSNPN and CDR2 SVGIG (reference sequence). V lost 2 bases to trimming and J lost 0 bases, with 15 bases between them. In nucleotides, the CDR3 is TGTGCCTGGAGTCACATTGGGGGAACTAGCACAGATACGCAGTATTTT. Its protein is CAWSHIGGTSTDTQYF.

This clonotype came up a few times. This chain links TRBV12-3 or TRBV12-4 with TRBJ2-5; tentative D call: TRBD1 (6 bases). The CDR3 is 13 residues long. The ends were cut back, 7 bases at V and 7 bases at J, with 16 bases in the middle. This CDR3 is CASTKGRGGTQYF. The CDR3 DNA follows: TGTGCCAGCACCAAAGGCAGGGGCGGGACCCAGTACTTC.

The chain has TRBV5-5 and TRBJ2-5; 11 bases map to TRBD2. The CDR3 is 16 amino acids. Germline lookup yields CDR1 SGHKS and CDR2 YYEKEE (reference sequence). The ends lost 0 bases at V and 5 bases at J; junction bases unmatched: 6. CDR3 nucleotides: TGTGCCAGCAGCTTGGGTAGCGGGGGGGCCTGGGAGACCCAGTACTTC. Its translation: CASSLGSGGAWETQYF.

This chain links TRBV7-9 with TRBJ2-7; tentatively, D is TRBD2 (6 bases). This CDR3 is 15 amino acids long. Germline CDR1 SEHNR, CDR2 FQNEAQ (reference sequence). Trimming cost V 2 bases and J 4 bases, with 15 bases left between them. The CDR3 DNA reads TGTGCCAGCAGCTTAAGGGACGGAGGGTTTTACGAGCAGTACTTC. Protein product: CASSLRDGGFYEQYF.

By sample fraction, this clonotype is medium-sized. The rearrangement uses TRBV6-1 and TRBJ2-7, with D possibly TRBD2 on 5 matching bases. Germline CDR1 and CDR2: MNHNS and SASEGT. This CDR3 is built from 15 residues. V was cut by 0 bases and J by 5 bases, with 14 bases left in between. The CDR3 DNA sequence: TGTGCCAGCAGTGAAGCATTCCGGGAAAGGAACGAGCAGTACTTC. This gives the protein CASSEAFRERNEQYF.

The gene calls are TRBV6-2 or TRBV6-3 and TRBJ2-7; D unclear. Germline lookup yields CDR1 MNHEY and CDR2 SVGEGT. Trimming took off 5 bases at V and 3 bases at J, with 8 bases between the two ends. This CDR3 is 12 amino acids long. The CDR3 DNA is TGTGCCAGCAGTCAATCTATCTACGAGCAGTACTTC. Its translation: CASSQSIYEQYF.

The gene calls are TRBV10-1 and TRBJ1-3; a weak D match, TRBD1 (5 bases). The CDR3 sequence is 13 residues long. In germline, CDR1 is WNHNN, CDR2 SYGVQD (reference sequence). With 3 bases removed from V and 11 bases from J, the gap between germline ends came to 14 bases. DNA of the CDR3: TGCGCCAGCAGTGATGGGGCAGGGCGGGCCATATATTTT. Translating it yields CASSDGAGRAIYF.

By its share, this clonotype is large (0.1 to 1%). This chain joins TRBV6-1 and TRBJ2-5; D is unclear. Trimming removed 5 bases at V and 2 bases at J, with 9 bases between. Germline CDR1 is MNHNS and CDR2 is SASEGT. This CDR3 contains 13 residues. CDR3: CASSIGSQETQYF. The CDR3 DNA reads as TGTGCCAGCAGTATAGGCAGTCAAGAGACCCAGTACTTC.

This clonotype came up a few times. The CDR3 reads CASSLVTGYLGLETQYF. The DNA for the CDR3 is TGTGCCAGCAGCTTAGTGACAGGGTACCTAGGGTTGGAGACCCAGTACTTC. This chain joins TRBV7-9 and TRBJ2-5, with 7 bases aligning to TRBD1. The CDR3 has 17 residues. V was pared by 1 base and J by 5 bases, with 13 bases of the junction left unmatched. Germline CDR1 reads SEHNR; CDR2 reads FQNEAQ (reference sequence).

This clonotype has only a few counts. The CDR3 region is CAWRSVEYPTYEQYF. CDR3 in DNA: TGTGCCTGGAGGTCGGTCGAATACCCTACCTACGAGCAGTACTTC. This chain links TRBV30 with TRBJ2-7; D call uncertain. This CDR3 is built from 15 residues. Germline assignment: CDR1 GTSNPN and CDR2 SVGIG (reference sequence). The V gene lost 3 bases and the J gene lost 2 bases, with 17 bases spanning the gap.

This clonotype was recorded once. The V gene is TRBV11-3, the J gene TRBJ2-6, with D unclear. Germline assignment: CDR1 SGHNT and CDR2 YENEEA. The CDR3 runs to 14 residues. The V end was cut by 8 bases, the J end by 0 bases, with 8 bases between. The CDR3 region is CASAKFSGANVLTF. The CDR3 DNA reads TGTGCCAGCGCAAAATTCTCTGGGGCCAACGTCCTGACTTTC. Full variable domain (remainder filled in from reference TRBV11-3 and TRBJ2-6): EAGVVQSPRYKIIEKKQPVAFWCNPISGHNTLYWYLQNLGQGPELLIRYENEEAVDDSQLPKDRFSAERLKGVDSTLKIQPAELGDSAVYLCASAKFSGANVLTFGAGSRLTVL.